Listed below are T cell receptor beta chains from one sample, sequenced in a study of PD-1 blockade in classical Hodgkin lymphoma. Assay used: immunoSEQ multiplex PCR; TCRdb lists only in-frame clones, some missing. The sample includes about 97,000 clones, 80% to 85% seen only once; the top ten take 12%. The sequenced sample was peripheral blood mononuclear cells (PBMCs), obtained at baseline. The receptors were sampled from a human donor with classical Hodgkin lymphoma. Each CDR3 is given with its conserved first and last residue. The D gene is left open where the match is weak. Rows may omit the clone size; those that give it use once, few, many or a size class.

clone_size	d_call	j_call	cdr3_length	v_call	cdr3_aa	cdr3_nt
NA	NA	TRBJ2-2	16	TRBV5-4	CASSLAVVPNTGELFF	TGTGCCAGCAGCTTGGCCGTGGTTCCGAACACCGGGGAGCTGTTTTTT
NA	NA	TRBJ2-7	17	TRBV18	CASSPNVPTAGGNEQYF	TGTGCCAGCTCACCGAACGTACCCACAGCGGGTGGTAACGAGCAGTACTTC
medium-sized	NA	TRBJ1-6	15	TRBV19	CASSDGTTAFSPLHF	TGTGCCAGTAGCGACGGGACGACGGCGTTCTCACCCCTCCACTTT
NA	NA	TRBJ2-3	16	TRBV5-6	CASSLAGGPGTDTQYF	TGTGCCAGCAGCTTGGCCGGGGGGCCGGGCACAGATACGCAGTATTTT
NA	NA	TRBJ2-1	13	TRBV10-3	CAISGGEYNEQFF	TGTGCCATCAGTGGCGGAGAATACAATGAGCAGTTCTTC
NA	TRBD1	TRBJ1-1	15	TRBV7-9	CASSLTTGGNTEAFF	TGTGCCAGCAGCTTAACTACAGGGGGAAACACTGAAGCTTTCTTT
NA	TRBD1	TRBJ2-2	16	TRBV5-1	CASFRGQTSNTGELFF	TGCGCCAGCTTTAGGGGACAGACATCTAACACCGGGGAGCTGTTTTTT
few	TRBD2	TRBJ2-7	15	TRBV4-1	CASRRTSGSSYEQYF	TGCGCCAGCAGGCGGACTAGCGGGAGTTCCTACGAGCAGTACTTC
NA	NA	TRBJ2-7	12	TRBV9	CASSVAEGEQYF	TGTGCCAGCAGCGTAGCTGAGGGCGAGCAGTACTTC
few	TRBD2	TRBJ2-5	15	TRBV19	CASSKAGGPQETQYF	TGTGCCAGTAGTAAAGCGGGAGGCCCCCAAGAGACCCAGTACTTC
NA	TRBD2	TRBJ2-3	15	TRBV7-3	CASSLSLAGTYTQYF	TGTGCCAGCAGCTTGTCGCTAGCGGGGACATACACGCAGTATTTT
NA	TRBD2	TRBJ2-5	15	TRBV14	CASSQGTSGAETQYF	TGTGCCAGCAGCCAAGGGACTAGCGGTGCAGAGACCCAGTACTTC
NA	TRBD2	TRBJ2-7	15	TRBV11-3	CASSFGLAGVSEQYF	TGTGCCAGCAGCTTCGGACTAGCGGGAGTCAGCGAGCAGTACTTC
few	NA	TRBJ1-1	13	TRBV5-1	CASTWASNTEAFF	TGCGCCAGCACCTGGGCCTCGAACACTGAAGCTTTCTTT
NA	TRBD2	TRBJ2-1	16	TRBV5-1	CASSPQGLAGVNEQFF	TGCGCCAGCAGCCCTCAGGGACTAGCGGGGGTCAATGAGCAGTTCTTC
NA	NA	TRBJ2-7	15	TRBV4-1	CASSQEGSVTYEQYF	TGCGCCAGCAGCCAAGAAGGTAGCGTTACCTACGAGCAGTACTTC
NA	TRBD2	TRBJ2-1	17	TRBV2	CASRTGTSGNSRNEQFF	TGTGCCAGCAGGACGGGGACTAGCGGGAACTCTAGGAATGAGCAGTTCTTC
NA	NA	TRBJ1-3	14	TRBV10-1	CASSESGSGNTIYF	TGCGCCAGCAGTGAGTCGGGGTCTGGAAACACCATATATTTT
NA	TRBD1	TRBJ2-1	15	TRBV2	CASSPGTGRYNEQFF	TGTGCCAGCAGCCCCGGGACAGGGCGATACAATGAGCAGTTCTTC
few	TRBD2	TRBJ2-2	14	TRBV10-2	CASSLTSGTGELFF	TGCGCCAGCAGCCTGACTAGCGGGACCGGGGAGCTGTTTTTT
few	NA	TRBJ2-2	15	TRBV19	CASRPGILNTGELFF	TGTGCCAGTCGCCCAGGGATTCTAAACACCGGGGAGCTGTTTTTT
NA	NA	TRBJ1-1	13	TRBV10-3	CAISEGGNTEAFF	TGTGCCATCAGTGAGGGGGGGAACACTGAAGCTTTCTTT
NA	NA	TRBJ2-7	13	TRBV29-1	CSVERDTPYEQYF	TGCAGCGTTGAAAGGGACACCCCCTACGAGCAGTACTTC
NA	TRBD2	TRBJ2-5	16	TRBV5-4	CASSSRAGGMGETQYF	TGTGCCAGCAGCTCTAGGGCGGGAGGGATGGGAGAGACCCAGTACTTC
NA	TRBD1	TRBJ1-5	14	TRBV7-2	CATQDRGGNQPQHF	TGTGCCACACAGGACAGGGGTGGCAATCAGCCCCAGCATTTT
few	TRBD2	TRBJ2-7	16	TRBV4-2	CASSQEATGLGSEQYF	TGTGCCAGCAGCCAAGAGGCCACAGGACTAGGATCCGAGCAGTACTTC
NA	NA	TRBJ1-1	16	TRBV5-4	CASSSNPTGPHTEAFF	TGTGCCAGCAGCTCCAACCCGACAGGACCTCACACTGAAGCTTTCTTT
NA	TRBD2	TRBJ2-1	18	TRBV5-4	CASSLGLAGARPNNEQFF	TGTGCCAGCAGCTTAGGACTAGCGGGAGCCCGACCCAACAATGAGCAGTTCTTC
medium-sized	NA	TRBJ2-1	15	TRBV5-4	CASSPERTEGDEQFF	TGTGCCAGCAGCCCGGAACGCACGGAGGGCGATGAGCAGTTCTTC
NA	TRBD1	TRBJ1-5	14	TRBV6-6	CASSPRQGTQPQHF	TGTGCCAGCAGTCCACGACAGGGCACTCAGCCCCAGCATTTT
NA	NA	TRBJ2-7	12	TRBV2	CASNEGAYEQYF	TGTGCCAGCAATGAGGGGGCCTACGAGCAGTACTTC
NA	TRBD1	TRBJ1-4	14	TRBV27	CASRDRAPNEKLFF	TGTGCCAGTAGGGACAGGGCCCCCAATGAAAAACTGTTTTTT